This is a list of T cell receptor beta chains from one sample in a study of blood T cells in healthy people across ages. TCRdb passed the 5' RACE reads through MiXCR, listing each CDR3 protein once. Of around 990,000 distinct CDR3 sequences listed, almost 25% were seen once; the top ten hold approximately 0.7%. These data were likewise used in another study, on T cells of mothers and their children.

The specimen sequenced was blood. Source of these receptors: a girl aged 2 to 9 in good health. Both conserved end residues are part of each CDR3. The order of the fields is J gene, clone size, D gene, V gene, CDR3 protein, CDR3 DNA. A D gene is named only where the DNA matches it firmly. A row's size may be missing; if present it is once, few, many or a size class.

J: TRBJ1-1
size: -
D: -
V: TRBV28
CDR3: CATYERYTEAFF
DNA: TGTGCCACCTACGAGCGATACACTGAAGCTTTCTTT

J: TRBJ2-1
size: few
D: -
V: TRBV12-3/TRBV12-4
CDR3: CASTGTRGVNEQFF
DNA: TGTGCCAGCACCGGAACCAGGGGAGTGAATGAGCAGTTCTTC

J: TRBJ1-1
size: -
D: -
V: TRBV29-1
CDR3: CSVENRLMNTEAFF
DNA: TGCAGCGTTGAAAATCGGCTGATGAACACTGAAGCTTTCTTT

J: TRBJ2-7
size: -
D: -
V: TRBV4-1
CDR3: CASSQGEQYYEQYF
DNA: TGCGCCAGCAGCCAAGGAGAACAGTATTACGAGCAGTACTTC

J: TRBJ2-1
size: -
D: -
V: TRBV20-1
CDR3: CSATDEPRKESGSGYYNEQFF
DNA: TGCAGTGCTACTGACGAGCCACGTAAGGAAAGCGGGTCCGGCTACTACAATGAGCAGTTCTTC

J: TRBJ2-5
size: -
D: -
V: TRBV20-1
CDR3: CSARGGFQETQYF
DNA: TGCAGTGCTAGGGGGGGTTTCCAAGAGACCCAGTACTTC

J: TRBJ1-3
size: -
D: TRBD1
V: TRBV7-9
CDR3: CASSLRLTGTGPGNTIYF
DNA: TGTGCCAGCAGCTTACGACTAACCGGGACAGGGCCTGGAAACACCATATATTTT

J: TRBJ1-1
size: -
D: -
V: TRBV12-3/TRBV12-4
CDR3: CASSFIGHLNTEAFF
DNA: TGTGCCAGCAGTTTTATTGGGCACCTGAACACTGAAGCTTTCTTT

J: TRBJ2-2
size: few
D: TRBD2
V: TRBV14
CDR3: CASSQDSLAVRTGELFF
DNA: TGTGCCAGCAGCCAAGATTCGCTAGCGGTCCGAACCGGGGAGCTGTTTTTT

J: TRBJ2-1
size: -
D: -
V: TRBV12-3/TRBV12-4
CDR3: CASRIGARNEQFF
DNA: TGTGCCAGCAGAATCGGCGCCCGGAATGAGCAGTTCTTC

J: TRBJ1-1
size: -
D: TRBD1
V: TRBV6-5
CDR3: CASSPTGRRTEPFF
DNA: TGTGCCAGCAGCCCGACAGGGCGACGGACTGAACCTTTCTTT

J: TRBJ1-2
size: -
D: -
V: TRBV7-9
CDR3: CASSPRGARYGYTF
DNA: TGTGCCAGCAGCCCCCGTGGGGCCCGTTATGGCTACACCTTC